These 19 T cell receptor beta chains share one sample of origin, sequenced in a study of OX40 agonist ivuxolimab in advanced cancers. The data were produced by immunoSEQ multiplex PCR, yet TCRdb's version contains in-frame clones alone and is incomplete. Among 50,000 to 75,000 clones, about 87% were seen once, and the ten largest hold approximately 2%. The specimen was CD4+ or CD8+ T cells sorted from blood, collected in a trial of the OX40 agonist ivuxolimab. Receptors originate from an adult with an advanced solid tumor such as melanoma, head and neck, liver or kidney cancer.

In DNA, the CDR3 is TGTGCCAGCAGTGCCACCGCGGGGAGCTCCTACAATGAGCAGTTCTTC. Amino acids: CASSATAGSSYNEQFF. The V call is TRBV6-6, the J call TRBJ2-1; D might be TRBD2 (6 bases). V lost 5 bases, J lost 0 bases, and 14 bases lay in between. Germline-derived CDR1 and CDR2 are MNHNY and SVGAGI (reference sequence). This CDR3 contains 16 residues.

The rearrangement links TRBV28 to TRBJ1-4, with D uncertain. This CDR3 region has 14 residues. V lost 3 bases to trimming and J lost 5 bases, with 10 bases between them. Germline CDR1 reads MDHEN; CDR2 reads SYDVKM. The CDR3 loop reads CASSLGFRNEKLFF. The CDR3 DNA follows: TGTGCCAGCAGTTTGGGGTTTCGCAATGAAAAACTGTTTTTT.

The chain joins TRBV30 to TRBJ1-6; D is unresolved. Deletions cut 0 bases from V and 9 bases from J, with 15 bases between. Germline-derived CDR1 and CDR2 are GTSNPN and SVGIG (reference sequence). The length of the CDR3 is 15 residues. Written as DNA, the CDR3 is TGTGCCTGGAGTGTACTTGTGGCGGGTGGTTCACCCCTCCACTTT. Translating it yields CAWSVLVAGGSPLHF.

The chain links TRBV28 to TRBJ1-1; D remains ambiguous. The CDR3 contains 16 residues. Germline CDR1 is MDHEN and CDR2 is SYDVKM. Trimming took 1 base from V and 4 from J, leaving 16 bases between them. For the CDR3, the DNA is TGTGCCAGCAGTTTATACTCGTTTGGGAGGATCACTGAAGCTTTCTTT. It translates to CASSLYSFGRITEAFF. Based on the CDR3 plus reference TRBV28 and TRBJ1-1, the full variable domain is DVKVTQSSRYLVKRTGEKVFLECVQDMDHENMFWYRQDPGLGLRLIYFSYDVKMKEKGDIPEGYSVSREKKERFSLILESASTNQTSMYLCASSLYSFGRITEAFFGQGTRLTVV.

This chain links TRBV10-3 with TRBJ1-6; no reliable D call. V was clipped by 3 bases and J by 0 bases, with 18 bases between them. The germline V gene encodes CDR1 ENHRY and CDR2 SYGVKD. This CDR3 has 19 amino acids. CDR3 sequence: CAISERESRVDSYNSPLHF. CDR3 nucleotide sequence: TGTGCCATCAGTGAAAGGGAGTCTCGGGTCGACTCCTATAATTCACCCCTCCACTTT.

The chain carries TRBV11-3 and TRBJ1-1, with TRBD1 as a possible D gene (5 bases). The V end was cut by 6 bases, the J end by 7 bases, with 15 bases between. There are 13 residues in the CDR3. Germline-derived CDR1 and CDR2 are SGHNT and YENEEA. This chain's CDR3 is CASSPRQLFEAFF. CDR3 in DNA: TGTGCCAGCAGTCCCCGACAGCTTTTTGAAGCTTTCTTT.

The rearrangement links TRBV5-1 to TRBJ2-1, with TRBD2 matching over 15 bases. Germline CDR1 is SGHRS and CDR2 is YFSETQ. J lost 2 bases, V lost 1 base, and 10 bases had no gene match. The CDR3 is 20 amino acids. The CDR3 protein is CASSLPNGTSGRRTYNEQFF. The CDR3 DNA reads TGCGCCAGCAGCTTGCCTAACGGGACTAGCGGGAGGAGGACCTACAATGAGCAGTTCTTC.

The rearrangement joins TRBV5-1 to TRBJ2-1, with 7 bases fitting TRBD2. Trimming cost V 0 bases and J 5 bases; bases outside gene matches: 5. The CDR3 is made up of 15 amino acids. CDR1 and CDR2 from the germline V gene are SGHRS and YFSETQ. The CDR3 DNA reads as TGCGCCAGCAGCTTGGCCGCCGGGACTAACAATGAGCAGTTCTTC. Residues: CASSLAAGTNNEQFF.

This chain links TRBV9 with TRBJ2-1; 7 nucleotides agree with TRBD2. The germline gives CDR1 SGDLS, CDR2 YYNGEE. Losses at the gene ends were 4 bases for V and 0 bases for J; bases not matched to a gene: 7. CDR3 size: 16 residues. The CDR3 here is CASSFTSDSSYNEQFF. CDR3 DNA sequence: TGTGCCAGCAGCTTCACTAGCGATAGCTCCTACAATGAGCAGTTCTTC.

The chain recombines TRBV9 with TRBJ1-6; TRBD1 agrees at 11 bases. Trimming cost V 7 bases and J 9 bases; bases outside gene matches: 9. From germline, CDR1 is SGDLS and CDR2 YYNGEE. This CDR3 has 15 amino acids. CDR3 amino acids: CASSPAGQGGSPLHF. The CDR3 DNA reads TGTGCCAGCTCCCCAGCGGGACAGGGGGGTTCACCCCTCCACTTT.

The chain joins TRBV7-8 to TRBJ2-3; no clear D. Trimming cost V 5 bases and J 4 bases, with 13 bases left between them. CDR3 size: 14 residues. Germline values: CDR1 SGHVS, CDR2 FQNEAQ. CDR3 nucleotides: TGTGCCAGCAGCCCATGGGCGAACTCAGATACGCAGTATTTT. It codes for CASSPWANSDTQYF.

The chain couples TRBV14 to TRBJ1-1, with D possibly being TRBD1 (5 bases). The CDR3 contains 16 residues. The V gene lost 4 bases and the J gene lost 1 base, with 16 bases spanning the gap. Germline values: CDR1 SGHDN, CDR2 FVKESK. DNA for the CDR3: TGTGCCAGCAGCCGCGAAGCAGGGTATAAGAACACTGAAGCTTTCTTT. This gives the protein CASSREAGYKNTEAFF. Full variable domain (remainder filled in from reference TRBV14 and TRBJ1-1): EAGVTQFPSHSVIEKGQTVTLRCDPISGHDNLYWYRRVMGKEIKFLLHFVKESKQDESGMPNNRFLAERTGGTYSTLKVQPAELEDSGVYFCASSREAGYKNTEAFFGQGTRLTVV.

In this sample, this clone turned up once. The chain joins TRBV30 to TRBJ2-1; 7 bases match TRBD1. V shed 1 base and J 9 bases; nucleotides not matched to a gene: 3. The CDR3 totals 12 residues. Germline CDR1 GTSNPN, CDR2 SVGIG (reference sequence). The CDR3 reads CAWSAGTAEQFF. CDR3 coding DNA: TGTGCCTGGAGTGCCGGGACAGCTGAGCAGTTCTTC.

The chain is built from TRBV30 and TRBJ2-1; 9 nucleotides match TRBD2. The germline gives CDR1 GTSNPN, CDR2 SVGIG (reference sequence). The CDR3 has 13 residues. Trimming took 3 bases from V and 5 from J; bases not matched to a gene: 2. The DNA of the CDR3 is TGTGCCTGGAGCCTAGCGGGGAACAATGAGCAGTTCTTC. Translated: CAWSLAGNNEQFF.

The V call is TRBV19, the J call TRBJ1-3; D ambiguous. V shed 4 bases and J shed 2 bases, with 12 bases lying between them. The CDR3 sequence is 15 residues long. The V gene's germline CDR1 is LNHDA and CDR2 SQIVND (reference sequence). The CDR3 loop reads CASSTDSRAGNTIYF. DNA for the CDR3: TGTGCCAGTAGTACCGACTCGAGGGCTGGAAACACCATATATTTT.

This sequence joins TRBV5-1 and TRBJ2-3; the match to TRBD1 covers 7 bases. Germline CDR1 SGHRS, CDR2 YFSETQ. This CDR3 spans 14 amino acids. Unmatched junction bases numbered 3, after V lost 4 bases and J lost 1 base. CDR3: CASSPGQGTDTQYF. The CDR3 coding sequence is TGCGCCAGCAGCCCCGGACAGGGCACAGATACGCAGTATTTT.

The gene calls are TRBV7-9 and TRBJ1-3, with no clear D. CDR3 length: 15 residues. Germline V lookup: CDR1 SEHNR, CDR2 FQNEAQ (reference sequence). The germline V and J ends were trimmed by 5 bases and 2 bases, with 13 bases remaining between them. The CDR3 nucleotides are TGTGCCAGCAGCCCCCCCCGGGGAACTGGAAACACCATATATTTT. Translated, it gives CASSPPRGTGNTIYF.

The CDR3: CASSLLRVGANVLTF. CDR3 nucleotides: TGTGCCAGCAGTTTGCTTAGGGTTGGGGCCAACGTCCTGACTTTC. The rearrangement links TRBV28 to TRBJ2-6; D gene ambiguous. Germline assignment: CDR1 MDHEN and CDR2 SYDVKM. The CDR3 is 15 amino acids. V lost 3 bases, J lost 3 bases, and 9 bases lay in between.

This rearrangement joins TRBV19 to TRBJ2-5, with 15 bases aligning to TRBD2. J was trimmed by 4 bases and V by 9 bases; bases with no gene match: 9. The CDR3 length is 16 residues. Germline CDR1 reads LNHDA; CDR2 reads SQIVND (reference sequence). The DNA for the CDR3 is TGTGCCAGCCAACCGGGACTAGCGGGAGGAGGAGAGACCCAGTACTTC. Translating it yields CASQPGLAGGGETQYF.